Shown below are 13 T cell receptor beta chains from a single sample sequenced in a study of control samples from healthy donors and cancer patients. Only in-frame clones appear in the TCRdb table, and some are missing; sequencing was by immunoSEQ multiplex PCR. The profile covers tens of thousands of clones, with nearly 85% appearing a single time and less than 20% taken by the ten largest. Sequencing input: blood. The receptor set was obtained from a man aged 60-69 years in good health.

This chain uses TRBV27 with TRBJ2-1; either TRBD1 or TRBD2 may supply D (5 bases each). Trimming took off 0 bases at V and 6 bases at J, with 12 bases between the two ends. The CDR3 sequence is 15 residues long. CDR1 and CDR2 (germline): MNHEY, SMNVEV (reference sequence). The CDR3 reads CASSLSRGVTNEQFF. The CDR3 DNA reads TGTGCCAGCAGTTTATCGAGGGGAGTTACCAATGAGCAGTTCTTC.

The chain has TRBV7-3 and TRBJ2-6, with TRBD2 as a possible D gene (5 bases). With 5 bases removed from V and 0 bases from J, the gap between germline ends came to 8 bases. Germline loops: CDR1 SGHTA, CDR2 FQGTGA. The CDR3 covers 15 residues. CDR3: CASSTGISGANVLTF. CDR3 in DNA: TGTGCCAGCAGCACGGGGATCTCTGGGGCCAACGTCCTGACTTTC.

A single count supports this clone. The genes are TRBV28 and TRBJ1-4, with 11 bases identical to TRBD1. CDR1 and CDR2 from the germline V gene are MDHEN and SYDVKM. Losses at the gene ends were 6 bases for V and 0 bases for J; bases not matched to a gene: 15. The CDR3 totals 20 residues. This CDR3 is CASSWGGGTGGIATNEKLFF. The CDR3 DNA reads as TGTGCCAGCAGCTGGGGAGGGGGGACAGGGGGAATTGCAACTAATGAAAAACTGTTTTTT.

This clone was counted only a few times. V and J are TRBV6-2 or TRBV6-3 and TRBJ2-7, with 7 bases that match TRBD2. The CDR3 runs 12 residues. Germline V gene data show CDR1 as MNHEY and CDR2 as SVGEGT. The ends lost 5 bases at V and 3 bases at J; junction bases unmatched: 1. The CDR3 bases are TGTGCCAGCAGTGCTAGCGGCTACGAGCAGTACTTC. Translating gives CASSASGYEQYF.

The chain uses TRBV28 and TRBJ1-6; D is perhaps TRBD1 (6 bases). The V end was cut by 5 bases, the J end by 0 bases, with 14 bases between. This CDR3 comprises 17 residues. From germline, CDR1 is MDHEN and CDR2 SYDVKM. The CDR3 nucleotides are TGTGCCAGCAGTCCCAGGGGAGTTAGCTCCTATAATTCACCCCTCCACTTT. Protein sequence: CASSPRGVSSYNSPLHF.

This clone was found a few times. The chain is built from TRBV7-3 and TRBJ1-6; possible D gene TRBD1, 5 bases. The V end lost 5 bases, the J end lost 5 bases, and 7 bases lay between the germline ends. Germline assignment: CDR1 SGHTA and CDR2 FQGTGA. The CDR3 length is 13 residues. The CDR3 loop reads CASSGGDNSPLHF. The CDR3 coding sequence is TGTGCCAGCAGCGGGGGGGATAATTCACCCCTCCACTTT.

This chain links TRBV7-2 with TRBJ2-1, with D possibly TRBD1 on 6 matching bases. Germline V gives CDR1 SGHTA, CDR2 FQGNSA. Trimming took 4 bases from V and 6 from J, leaving 19 bases between them. The CDR3 consists of 16 residues. The CDR3 reads CASSSPGGQRINEQFF. CDR3 bases: TGTGCCAGCAGCTCACCAGGCGGACAGCGAATCAATGAGCAGTTCTTC.

In DNA, the CDR3 is TGTGCCACCGGGACAGGGGGACAGAACGAGCAGTACTTC. This codes for CATGTGGQNEQYF. V usage is TRBV24-1 and J usage is TRBJ2-7, with TRBD1 matching over 11 bases. V dropped 9 bases and J dropped 5; count of bases not matched to a gene: 5. This CDR3 has 13 amino acids. Germline V gene data show CDR1 as KGHDR and CDR2 as SFDVKD.

The chain is built from TRBV3-1 (or the pseudogene TRBV3-2) and TRBJ2-7; the D gene is possibly TRBD2 (5 bases). This CDR3 region has 14 residues. Per germline, CDR1 LGHDT and CDR2 YNNKEL (reference sequence). Trimming took 1 base from V and 2 from J, leaving 9 bases between them. This CDR3 reads CASSQVSGTYEQYF. CDR3 coding DNA: TGTGCCAGCAGCCAAGTATCCGGGACCTACGAGCAGTACTTC.

The DNA for the CDR3 is TGTGCCAGCTCACCACCTCTAGCGGGAGGGCATGAGCAGTTCTTC. Encoded protein: CASSPPLAGGHEQFF. The V and J genes are TRBV18 and TRBJ2-1; TRBD2 matches at 12 bases. Per the germline V gene, CDR1 is KGHSH and CDR2 is LQKENI. The J segment lost 8 bases and the V segment lost 0 bases, leaving 2 bases of the junction unmatched. The CDR3 loop spans 15 amino acids.

The chain recombines TRBV28 with TRBJ1-3; TRBD1 agrees at 9 bases. V trimming: 2 bases; J trimming: 4 bases; junction bases outside the gene matches: 0. Germline CDR1 and CDR2: MDHEN and SYDVKM. This CDR3 contains 14 residues. Here the CDR3 DNA reads TGTGCCAGCAGTTTAGGACAGGGGGGAAACACCATATATTTT. Encoded protein: CASSLGQGGNTIYF.

For the CDR3, the DNA is TGTGCCAGCAGCTTAGGGGCAGGGGGCTCGGAGACCCAGTACTTC. This translates into CASSLGAGGSETQYF. The genes are TRBV7-9 and TRBJ2-5; 8 bases match TRBD1. Unmatched junction bases numbered 6, after V lost 1 base and J lost 5 bases. CDR1 and CDR2 (germline): SEHNR, FQNEAQ (reference sequence). This CDR3 comprises 15 residues.

This clone is a singleton in its sample. The CDR3 region is CASSLWGTETQYF. The CDR3 DNA is TGTGCCAGCAGTTTGTGGGGTACGGAGACCCAGTACTTC. The chain combines TRBV12-3 or TRBV12-4 with TRBJ2-5; D ambiguous. CDR3 length equals 13 residues. Trimming removed 3 bases from V and 5 bases from J, with 10 bases in between.